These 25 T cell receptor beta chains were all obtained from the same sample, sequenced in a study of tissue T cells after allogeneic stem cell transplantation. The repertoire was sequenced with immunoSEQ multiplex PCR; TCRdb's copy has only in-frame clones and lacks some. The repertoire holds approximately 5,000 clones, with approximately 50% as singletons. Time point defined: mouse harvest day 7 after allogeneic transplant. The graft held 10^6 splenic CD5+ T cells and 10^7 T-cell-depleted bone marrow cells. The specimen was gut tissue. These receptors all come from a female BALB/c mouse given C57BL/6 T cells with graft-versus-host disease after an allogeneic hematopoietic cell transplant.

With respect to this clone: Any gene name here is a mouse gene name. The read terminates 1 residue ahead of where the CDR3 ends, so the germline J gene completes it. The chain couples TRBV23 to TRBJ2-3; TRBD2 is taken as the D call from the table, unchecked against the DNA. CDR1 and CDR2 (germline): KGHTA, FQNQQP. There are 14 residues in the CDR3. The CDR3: CSSSPTGGGETLYF. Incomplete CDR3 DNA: TGCTCCAGCAGTCCGACTGGGGGGGGAGAAACGCTGTAT.

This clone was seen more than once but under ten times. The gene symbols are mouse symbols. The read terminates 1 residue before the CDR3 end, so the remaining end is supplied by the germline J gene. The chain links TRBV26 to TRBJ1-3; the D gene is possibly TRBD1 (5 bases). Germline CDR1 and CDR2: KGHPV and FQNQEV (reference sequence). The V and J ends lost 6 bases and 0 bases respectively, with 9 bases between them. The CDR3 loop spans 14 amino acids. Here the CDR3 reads CASSPTDSGNTLYF. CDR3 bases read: TGTGCCAGCAGCCCGACAGATTCTGGAAATACGCTCTAT. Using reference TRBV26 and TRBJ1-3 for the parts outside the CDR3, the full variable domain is NSKVIQTPRYLVKGQGQKAKMRCIPEKGHPVVFWYQQNKNNEFKFLINFQNQEVLQQIDMTEKRFSAECPSNSPCSLEIQSSEAGDSALYLCASSPTDSGNTLYFGEGSRLIVV.

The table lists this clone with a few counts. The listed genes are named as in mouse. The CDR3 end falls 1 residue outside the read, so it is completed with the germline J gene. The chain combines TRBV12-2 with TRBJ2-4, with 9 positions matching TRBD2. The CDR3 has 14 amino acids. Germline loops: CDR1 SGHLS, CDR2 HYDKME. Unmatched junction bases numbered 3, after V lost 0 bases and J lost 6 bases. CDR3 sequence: CASSLLTGGNTLYF. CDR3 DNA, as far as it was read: TGTGCCAGCTCTCTCCTCACTGGGGGGAACACCTTGTAC.

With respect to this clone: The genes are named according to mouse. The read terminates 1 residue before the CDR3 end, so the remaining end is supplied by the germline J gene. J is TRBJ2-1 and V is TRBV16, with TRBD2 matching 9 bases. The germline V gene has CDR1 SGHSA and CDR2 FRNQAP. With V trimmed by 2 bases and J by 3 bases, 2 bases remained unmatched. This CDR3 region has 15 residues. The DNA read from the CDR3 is TGTGCAAGCAGCTTAATGGGGGGGCGCTATGCTGAGCAGTTC. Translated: CASSLMGGRYAEQF. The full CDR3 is CASSLMGGRYAEQFF.

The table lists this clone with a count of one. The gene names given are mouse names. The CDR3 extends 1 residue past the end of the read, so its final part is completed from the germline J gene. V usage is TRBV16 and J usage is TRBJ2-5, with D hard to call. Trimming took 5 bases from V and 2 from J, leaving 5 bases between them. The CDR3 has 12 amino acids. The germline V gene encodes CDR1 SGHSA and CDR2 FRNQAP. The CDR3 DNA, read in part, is TGTGCAAGCAGCCCCTCCCAAGACACCCAGTAC. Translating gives CASSPSQDTQY. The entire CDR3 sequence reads CASSPSQDTQYF.

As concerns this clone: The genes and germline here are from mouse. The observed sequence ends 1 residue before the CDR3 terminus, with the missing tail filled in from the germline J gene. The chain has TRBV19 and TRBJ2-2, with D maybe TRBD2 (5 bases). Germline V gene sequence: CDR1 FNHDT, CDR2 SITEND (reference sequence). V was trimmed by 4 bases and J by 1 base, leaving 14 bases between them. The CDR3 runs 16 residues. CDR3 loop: CASSETVRENTGQLYF. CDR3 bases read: TGTGCCAGCAGTGAGACTGTGAGGGAAAACACCGGGCAGCTCTAC. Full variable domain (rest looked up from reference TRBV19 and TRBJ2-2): GGIITQTPKFLIGQEGQKLTLKCQQNFNHDTMYWYRQDSGKGLRLIYYSITENDLQKGDLSEGYDASREKKSSFSLTVTSAQKNEMAVFLCASSETVRENTGQLYFGEGSKLTVL.

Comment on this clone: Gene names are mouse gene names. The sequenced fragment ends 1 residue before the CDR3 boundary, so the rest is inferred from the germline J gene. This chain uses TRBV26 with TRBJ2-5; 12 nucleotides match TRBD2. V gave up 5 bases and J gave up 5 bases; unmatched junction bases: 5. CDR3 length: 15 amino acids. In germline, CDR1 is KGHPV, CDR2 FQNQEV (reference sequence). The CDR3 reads CASSRGLGGADTQYF. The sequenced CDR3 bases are TGTGCCAGCAGTAGGGGACTGGGGGGTGCAGACACCCAGTAC.

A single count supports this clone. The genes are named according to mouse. The CDR3 DNA, read in part, is TGTGCCAGCAGTCTGTCGAAACAGGGAAACACAGAAGTCTTC. Amino acid sequence: CASSLSKQGNTEVF. The entire CDR3 is CASSLSKQGNTEVFF. This rearrangement joins TRBV26 to TRBJ1-1; tentative D call: TRBD1 (6 bases). The missing CDR3 end, 1 residue past where the read stops, is filled in from the germline J gene. Trimming cost V 0 bases and J 1 base, with 9 bases left between them. CDR1 and CDR2 (germline): KGHPV, FQNQEV (reference sequence). The length of the CDR3 is 15 residues.

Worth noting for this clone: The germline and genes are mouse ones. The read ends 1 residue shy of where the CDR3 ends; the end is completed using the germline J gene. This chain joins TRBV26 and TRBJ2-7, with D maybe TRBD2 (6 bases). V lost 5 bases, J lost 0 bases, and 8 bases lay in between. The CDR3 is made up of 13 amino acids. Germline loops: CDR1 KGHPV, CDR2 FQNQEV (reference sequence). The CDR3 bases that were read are TGTGCCAGCAGTGGGGGGAGCTCCTATGAACAGTAC. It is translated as CASSGGSSYEQY. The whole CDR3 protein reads CASSGGSSYEQYF. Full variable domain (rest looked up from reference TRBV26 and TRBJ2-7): NSKVIQTPRYLVKGQGQKAKMRCIPEKGHPVVFWYQQNKNNEFKFLINFQNQEVLQQIDMTEKRFSAECPSNSPCSLEIQSSEAGDSALYLCASSGGSSYEQYFGPGTRLTVL.

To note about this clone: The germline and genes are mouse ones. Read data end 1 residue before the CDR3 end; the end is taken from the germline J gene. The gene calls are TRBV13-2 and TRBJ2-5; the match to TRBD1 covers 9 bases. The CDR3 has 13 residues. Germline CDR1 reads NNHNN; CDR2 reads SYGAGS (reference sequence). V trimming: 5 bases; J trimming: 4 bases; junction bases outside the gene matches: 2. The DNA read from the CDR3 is TGTGCCAGCGGGGACAGGGGAAAAGACACCCAGTAC. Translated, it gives CASGDRGKDTQY. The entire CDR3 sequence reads CASGDRGKDTQYF.

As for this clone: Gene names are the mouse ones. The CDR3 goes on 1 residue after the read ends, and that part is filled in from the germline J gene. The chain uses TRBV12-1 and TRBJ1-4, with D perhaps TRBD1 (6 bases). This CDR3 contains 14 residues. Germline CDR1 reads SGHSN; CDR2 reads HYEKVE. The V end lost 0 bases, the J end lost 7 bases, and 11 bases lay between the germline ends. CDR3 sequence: CASSLRGAGERLFF. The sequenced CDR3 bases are TGTGCCAGCTCTCTCAGGGGGGCGGGCGAAAGATTATTT. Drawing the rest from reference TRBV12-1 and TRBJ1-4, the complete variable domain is DSGVVQSPRHIIKEKGGRSVLTCIPISGHSNVVWYQQTLGKELKFLIQHYEKVERDKGFLPSRFSVQQFDDYHSEMNMSALELEDSAMYFCASSLRGAGERLFFGHGTKLSVL.

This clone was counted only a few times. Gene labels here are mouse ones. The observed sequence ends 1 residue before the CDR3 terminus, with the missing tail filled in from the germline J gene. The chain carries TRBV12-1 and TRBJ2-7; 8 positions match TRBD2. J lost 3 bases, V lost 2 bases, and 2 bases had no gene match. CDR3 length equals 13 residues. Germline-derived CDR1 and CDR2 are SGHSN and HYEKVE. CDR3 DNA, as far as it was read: TGTGCCAGCTCTCGGACTGGGCACTATGAACAGTAC. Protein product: CASSRTGHYEQY. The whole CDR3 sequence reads CASSRTGHYEQYF.

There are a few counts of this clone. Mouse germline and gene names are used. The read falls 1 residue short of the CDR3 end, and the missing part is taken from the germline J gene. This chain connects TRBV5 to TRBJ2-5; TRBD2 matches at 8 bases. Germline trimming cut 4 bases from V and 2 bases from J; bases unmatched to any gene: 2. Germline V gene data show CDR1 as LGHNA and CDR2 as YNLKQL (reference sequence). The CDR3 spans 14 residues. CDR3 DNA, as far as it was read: TGTGCCAGCAGCCCTGACTGGGGCCAAGACACCCAGTAC. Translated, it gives CASSPDWGQDTQY. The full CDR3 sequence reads CASSPDWGQDTQYF.

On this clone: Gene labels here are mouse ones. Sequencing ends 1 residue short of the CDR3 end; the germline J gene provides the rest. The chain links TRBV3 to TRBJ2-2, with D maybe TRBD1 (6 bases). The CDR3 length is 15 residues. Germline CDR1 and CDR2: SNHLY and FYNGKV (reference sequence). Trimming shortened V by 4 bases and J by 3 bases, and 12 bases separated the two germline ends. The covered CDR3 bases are TGTGCCAGCAGCTCCAGGGGTAGGGACACCGGGCAGCTCTAC. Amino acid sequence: CASSSRGRDTGQLY. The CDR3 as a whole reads CASSSRGRDTGQLYF. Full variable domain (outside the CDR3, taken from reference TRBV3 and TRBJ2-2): GPKVLQIPSHQIIDMGQMVTLNCDPVSNHLYFYWYKQILGQQMEFLVNFYNGKVMEKSKLFKDQFSVERPDGSYFTLKIQPTALEDSAVYFCASSSRGRDTGQLYFGEGSKLTVL.

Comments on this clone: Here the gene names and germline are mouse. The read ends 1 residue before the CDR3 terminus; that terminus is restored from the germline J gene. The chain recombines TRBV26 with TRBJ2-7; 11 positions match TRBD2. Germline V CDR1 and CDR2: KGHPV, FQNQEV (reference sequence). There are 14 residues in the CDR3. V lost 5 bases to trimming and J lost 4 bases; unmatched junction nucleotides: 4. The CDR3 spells CASSSGTGGYEQYF. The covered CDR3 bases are TGTGCCAGCAGTTCCGGGACTGGGGGTTATGAACAGTAC.

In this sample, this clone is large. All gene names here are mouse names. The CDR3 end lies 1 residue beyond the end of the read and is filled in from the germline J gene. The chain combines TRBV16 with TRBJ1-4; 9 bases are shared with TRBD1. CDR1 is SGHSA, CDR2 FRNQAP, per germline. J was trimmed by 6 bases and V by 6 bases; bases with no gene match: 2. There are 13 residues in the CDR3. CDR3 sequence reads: CASRGQGHERLFF. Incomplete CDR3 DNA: TGTGCAAGCAGGGGACAGGGCCACGAAAGATTATTT. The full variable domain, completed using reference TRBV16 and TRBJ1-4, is NAGVIQTPRHKVTGKGQEATLWCEPISGHSAVFWYRQTIVQGLEFLTYFRNQAPIDDSGMPKERFSAQMPNQSHSTLKIQSTQPQDSAVYLCASRGQGHERLFFGHGTKLSVL.

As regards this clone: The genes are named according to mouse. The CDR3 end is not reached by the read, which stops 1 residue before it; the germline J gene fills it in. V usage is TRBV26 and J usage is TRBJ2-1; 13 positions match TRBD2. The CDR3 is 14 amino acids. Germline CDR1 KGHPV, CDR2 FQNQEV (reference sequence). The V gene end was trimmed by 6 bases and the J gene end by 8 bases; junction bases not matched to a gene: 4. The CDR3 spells CASSRDWGGTEQFF. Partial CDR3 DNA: TGTGCCAGCAGCCGGGACTGGGGGGGTACTGAGCAGTTC.

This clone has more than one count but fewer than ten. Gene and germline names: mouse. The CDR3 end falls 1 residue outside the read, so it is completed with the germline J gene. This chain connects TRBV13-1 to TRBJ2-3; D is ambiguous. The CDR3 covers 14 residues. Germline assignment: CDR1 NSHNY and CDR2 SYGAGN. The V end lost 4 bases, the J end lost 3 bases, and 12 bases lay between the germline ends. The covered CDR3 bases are TGTGCCAGCAGTAGAGGGAACGGGGCAGAAACGCTGTAT. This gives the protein CASSRGNGAETLY. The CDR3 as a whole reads CASSRGNGAETLYF.

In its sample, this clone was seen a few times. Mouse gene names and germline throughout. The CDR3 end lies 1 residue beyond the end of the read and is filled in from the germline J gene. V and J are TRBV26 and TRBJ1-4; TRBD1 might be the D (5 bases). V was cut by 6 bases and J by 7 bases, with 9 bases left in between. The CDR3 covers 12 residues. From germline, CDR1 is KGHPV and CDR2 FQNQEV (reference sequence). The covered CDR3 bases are TGTGCCAGCAGATCAGGGATCGAAAGATTATTT. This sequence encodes CASRSGIERLF. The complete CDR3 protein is CASRSGIERLFF.

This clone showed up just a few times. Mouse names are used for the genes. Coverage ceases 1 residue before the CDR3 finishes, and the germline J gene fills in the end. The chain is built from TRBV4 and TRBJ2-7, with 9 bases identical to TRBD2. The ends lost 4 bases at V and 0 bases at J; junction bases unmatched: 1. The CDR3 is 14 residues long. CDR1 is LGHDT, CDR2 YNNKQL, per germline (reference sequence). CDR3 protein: CASSSWGGSYEQYF. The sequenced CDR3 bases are TGTGCCAGCAGCTCCTGGGGGGGCTCCTATGAACAGTAC.

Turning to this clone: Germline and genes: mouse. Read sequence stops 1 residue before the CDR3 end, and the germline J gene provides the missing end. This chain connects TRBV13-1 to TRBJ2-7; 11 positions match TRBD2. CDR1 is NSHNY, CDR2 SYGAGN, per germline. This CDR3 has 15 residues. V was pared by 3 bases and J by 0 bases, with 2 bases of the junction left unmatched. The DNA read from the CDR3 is TGTGCCAGCAGTGGGGACTGGGGGTTCTCCTATGAACAGTAC. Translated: CASSGDWGFSYEQY. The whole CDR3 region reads CASSGDWGFSYEQYF.

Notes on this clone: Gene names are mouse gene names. The DNA read from the CDR3 is TGTGCCAGCAGCTTCGGACTGGGGGGGGGAGGGGCAGAAACGCTGTAT. Protein product: CASSFGLGGGGAETLY. The CDR3 in its entirety is CASSFGLGGGGAETLYF. The rearrangement uses TRBV3 and TRBJ2-3; 12 nucleotides align to TRBD2. The read falls 1 residue short of the CDR3 end, and the missing part is taken from the germline J gene. The length of the CDR3 is 17 residues. After removal of 3 bases from V and 3 bases from J, the junction contained 7 bases not matched to a gene. Germline V gives CDR1 SNHLY, CDR2 FYNGKV (reference sequence).

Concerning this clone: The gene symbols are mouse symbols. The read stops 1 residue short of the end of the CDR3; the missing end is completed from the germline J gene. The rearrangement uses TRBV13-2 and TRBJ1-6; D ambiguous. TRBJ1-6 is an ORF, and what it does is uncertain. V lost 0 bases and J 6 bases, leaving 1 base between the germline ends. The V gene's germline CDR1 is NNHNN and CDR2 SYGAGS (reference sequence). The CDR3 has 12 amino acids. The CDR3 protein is CASGDVNSPLYF. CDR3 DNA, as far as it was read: TGTGCCAGCGGTGATGTTAATTCGCCCCTCTAC.

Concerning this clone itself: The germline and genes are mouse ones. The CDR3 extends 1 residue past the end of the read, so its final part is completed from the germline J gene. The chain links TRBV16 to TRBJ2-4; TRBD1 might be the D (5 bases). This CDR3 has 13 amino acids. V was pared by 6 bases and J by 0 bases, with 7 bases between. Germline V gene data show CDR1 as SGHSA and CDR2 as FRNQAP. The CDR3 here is CASRDNSQNTLYF. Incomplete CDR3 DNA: TGTGCAAGCAGGGACAATAGTCAAAACACCTTGTAC.

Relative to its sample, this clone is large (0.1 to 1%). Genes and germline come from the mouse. The sequenced CDR3 bases are TGTGCTAGCAGTTCGGGACAGAACACAGAAGTCTTC. Translated: CASSSGQNTEVF. The entire CDR3 protein reads CASSSGQNTEVFF. The chain couples TRBV29 to TRBJ1-1; tentatively, D is TRBD1 (5 bases). The CDR3 end lies 1 residue beyond the end of the read and is filled in from the germline J gene. Trimming removed 4 bases at V and 0 bases at J, with 6 bases between. The length of the CDR3 is 13 residues. The germline V gene encodes CDR1 MSHET and CDR2 SYDVDS.